A selection of T cell receptor beta chains follows, all from one sample in a study of post-analysis software for immune sequencing data. TCRdb analysed the PCR reads with MiXCR anew, one entry per CDR3 protein. Seen here are 550,000 to 700,000 distinct CDR3 sequences, 44% observed once, and the top ten hold 1.7%. Sequencing was performed on blood. All receptors derive from a girl under 18 with multiple sclerosis. CDR3s include the opening cysteine and the closing phenylalanine or tryptophan. The order of the fields is D gene, V gene, CDR3 length, clone size, J gene, CDR3 DNA, CDR3 protein. A D gene is named only where the DNA matches it firmly. Only part of the rows carry a size: once, few, many, or a class if the clone is expanded.

D: NA; V: TRBV7-2; length: 12; size: few; J: TRBJ2-1; DNA: TGTGCCAGCAGCCTTACCAACAATGAGCAGTTCTTC; CDR3: CASSLTNNEQFF
D: NA; V: TRBV5-1; length: 14; size: NA; J: TRBJ1-2; DNA: TGCGCCAGCAGCTTGGACGTAGGACTCTATGGCTACACCTTC; CDR3: CASSLDVGLYGYTF
D: TRBD2; V: TRBV5-1; length: 15; size: NA; J: TRBJ2-3; DNA: TGCGCCAGTAGGACTAGCGGGCAGCTATCGGATACGCAGTATTTT; CDR3: CASRTSGQLSDTQYF
D: NA; V: TRBV20-1; length: 18; size: NA; J: TRBJ2-5; DNA: TGCAGTGCTCCTCCTCGGGGGGCCCTTGAGGTCGGCCAAGAGACCCAGTACTTC; CDR3: CSAPPRGALEVGQETQYF
D: NA; V: TRBV7-8; length: 14; size: few; J: TRBJ1-6; DNA: TGTGCCAGCAGCCCACCGGGGGCGGATTCACCCCTCCACTTT; CDR3: CASSPPGADSPLHF
D: NA; V: TRBV6-4; length: 15; size: NA; J: TRBJ2-1; DNA: TGTGCCAGCAGCCCCACAGCAGGAGTACGGAATGAGCAGTTCTTC; CDR3: CASSPTAGVRNEQFF
D: NA; V: TRBV12-3/TRBV12-4; length: 12; size: once; J: TRBJ1-2; DNA: TGTGCCAGCAAACAGGGATACTATGGCTACACCTTC; CDR3: CASKQGYYGYTF
D: TRBD1; V: TRBV7-9; length: 18; size: NA; J: TRBJ1-4; DNA: TGTGCCAGCACCGCGACAGGGGGCTCGGCTCCAGCCTATGAAAAACTGTTTTTT; CDR3: CASTATGGSAPAYEKLFF
D: TRBD1; V: TRBV27; length: 16; size: NA; J: TRBJ2-7; DNA: TGTGCCAGCAGTTCCCGAATTTTCCGGGACAGCCACGAGCAGTACTTC; CDR3: CASSSRIFRDSHEQYF
D: TRBD1; V: TRBV29-1; length: 13; size: NA; J: TRBJ1-1; DNA: TGCAGCGGCGCGGGACAGGGGAACACTGAAGCTTTCTTT; CDR3: CSGAGQGNTEAFF
D: TRBD2; V: TRBV13; length: 16; size: NA; J: TRBJ2-7; DNA: TGTGCCAGCAGCTTAGGCCTAAGTGATAGCGGGGAGGCCCAGTACTTC; CDR3: CASSLGLSDSGEAQYF
D: NA; V: TRBV9; length: 16; size: NA; J: TRBJ1-1; DNA: TGTGCCAGCAGCGCGGCAGACCCCCCGGGGGACACTGAAGCTTTCTTT; CDR3: CASSAADPPGDTEAFF
D: NA; V: TRBV7-3; length: 13; size: many; J: TRBJ2-7; DNA: TGTGCCAGCAGCTTAACCCCCGGGGACGAGCAGTACTTC; CDR3: CASSLTPGDEQYF
D: TRBD2; V: TRBV6-6; length: 14; size: NA; J: TRBJ2-5; DNA: TGTGCCAGCAGGGCGGGGGGGTTCCAAGAGACCCAGTACTTC; CDR3: CASRAGGFQETQYF
D: TRBD1; V: TRBV12-3/TRBV12-4; length: 15; size: few; J: TRBJ2-7; DNA: TGTGCCAGCAGTTTAGTAGGGACAGGGGCCTACGAGCAGTACTTC; CDR3: CASSLVGTGAYEQYF
D: NA; V: TRBV4-1; length: 14; size: few; J: TRBJ1-1; DNA: TGCGCCAGCAGCCTGACGGACCGTCGAACTGAAGCTTTCTTT; CDR3: CASSLTDRRTEAFF
D: NA; V: TRBV7-6; length: 13; size: NA; J: TRBJ1-1; DNA: TGTGCCACCAGCTTAGAGAGAAACACTGAAGCTTTCTTT; CDR3: CATSLERNTEAFF
D: TRBD2; V: TRBV7-2; length: 14; size: NA; J: TRBJ2-7; DNA: TGTGCCAGCAGTCGTGGACTAGGACCCTACGAGCAGTACTTC; CDR3: CASSRGLGPYEQYF
D: TRBD2; V: TRBV9; length: 16; size: few; J: TRBJ2-5; DNA: TGTGCCAGCAGCGTAGCTAGCGGGGCTGTAGGGGAGACCCAGTACTTC; CDR3: CASSVASGAVGETQYF
D: NA; V: TRBV29-1; length: 15; size: NA; J: TRBJ2-1; DNA: TGCAGCGTTGAACCCGGGATCGGGAATCGGAATGAGCAGTTCTTC; CDR3: CSVEPGIGNRNEQFF
D: NA; V: TRBV29-1; length: 14; size: few; J: TRBJ2-7; DNA: TGCAGCGTTGACCTCTCCCCTTACAGTTACGAGCAGTACTTC; CDR3: CSVDLSPYSYEQYF
D: NA; V: TRBV12-3/TRBV12-4; length: 15; size: few; J: TRBJ1-5; DNA: TGTGCCAGCAGTCGGACCTCGTCGGGCAATCAGCCCCAGCATTTT; CDR3: CASSRTSSGNQPQHF
D: TRBD2; V: TRBV20-1; length: 15; size: few; J: TRBJ2-3; DNA: TGCAGTGCCCCCCCTAGAAGCGGGGGGGCGAATACGCAGTATTTT; CDR3: CSAPPRSGGANTQYF
D: TRBD1; V: TRBV7-8; length: 15; size: NA; J: TRBJ1-2; DNA: TGTGCCAGCAGCCAGGGTGGACAGGGCGTCTATGGCTACACCTTC; CDR3: CASSQGGQGVYGYTF
D: TRBD2; V: TRBV5-1; length: 16; size: NA; J: TRBJ2-5; DNA: TGCGCCAGCAGCCCGCTGGCGGGAGGGCTCCAAGAGACCCAGTACTTC; CDR3: CASSPLAGGLQETQYF
D: TRBD2; V: TRBV30; length: 14; size: NA; J: TRBJ2-7; DNA: TGTGCCTGGAAGAGACTAGCGGTCTCCTACGAGCAGTACTTC; CDR3: CAWKRLAVSYEQYF
D: NA; V: TRBV27; length: 13; size: few; J: TRBJ1-1; DNA: TGTGCCAGCAGTTTGGCAGGGTGGACTGAAGCTTTCTTT; CDR3: CASSLAGWTEAFF
D: TRBD2; V: TRBV29-1; length: 14; size: few; J: TRBJ2-1; DNA: TGCAGCGTTGAGGGTAGCGGGAGTAGGAATGAGCAGTTCTTC; CDR3: CSVEGSGSRNEQFF
D: NA; V: TRBV12-3/TRBV12-4; length: 11; size: few; J: TRBJ1-2; DNA: TGTGCCAGCAGTTCCGTCTATGGCTACACCTTC; CDR3: CASSSVYGYTF